This TCR beta chain is from a study of blood T cell repertoires in COVID-19. Across the whole study: PBMCs, B-cell-depleted T cells, or T cells were the source of the cDNA or gDNA that made up the material.

This clone was recorded a few times. Repertoires were generated with immunoSEQ multiplex PCR, while TCRdb's copy carries only in-frame clones and drops some. Of 310,000 or so clones in the sample, around 90% are singletons; the top ten hold approximately 1.5%. The study assigned cohorts using participant-reported clinical history. CDR3 length: 19 residues. This receptor was taken from a woman aged 18-29 years with acute COVID-19. Sequencing used PBMCs or T cells enriched from blood (not recorded which). The V gene is TRBV21-1, the J gene TRBJ2-4; TRBD1, the D gene given by the table, was not confirmed from the DNA. TRBV21-1 is a recognized pseudogene. The DNA of the CDR3 is TGTGCCAGCAGCAAAGGAGCAGGGCTAGACCCCCAAGCCAAAAACATTCAGTACTTC. Protein: CASSKGAGLDPQAKNIQYF.